What follows are 30 T cell receptor beta chains derived from one specimen sequenced in a study of blood T cell repertoires in COVID-19. Some clones are missing from TCRdb's copy, which holds only in-frame ones; the method was immunoSEQ multiplex PCR. The sample records tens of thousands of clones, roughly 80% being singletons. The sequencing input was peripheral blood. The origin of the receptors is an older man with acute or convalescent COVID-19.

The genes are TRBV2 and TRBJ2-3; TRBD2 might be the D (5 bases). CDR1 is SNHLY, CDR2 FYNNEI, per germline. Trimming shortened V by 5 bases and J by 2 bases, and 14 bases separated the two germline ends. The CDR3 has 15 residues. The CDR3 here is CASSSDWSITDTQYF. CDR3 sequence (DNA): TGTGCCAGCAGTTCGGACTGGAGTATCACAGATACGCAGTATTTT.

The V call is TRBV28, the J call TRBJ1-1; TRBD1 might be the D (6 bases). Germline lookup yields CDR1 MDHEN and CDR2 SYDVKM. The CDR3 extends over 13 amino acids. Trimming removed 7 bases at V and 7 bases at J, with 16 bases between. CDR3 loop: CASIGGAAFEAFF. The CDR3, as DNA: TGTGCCAGCATTGGGGGGGCGGCTTTTGAAGCTTTCTTT.

The rearrangement links TRBV10-2 to TRBJ2-1; possible D gene TRBD1, 5 bases. V lost 7 bases, J lost 10 bases, and 14 bases lay in between. From germline, CDR1 is WSHSY and CDR2 SAAADI. The CDR3 covers 12 residues. CDR3 sequence (DNA): TGCGCCAGCACTCCCACAGGTCTGGAGCAGTTCTTC. This translates into CASTPTGLEQFF.

The chain has TRBV9 and TRBJ2-7; 10 bases agree with TRBD1. CDR1 and CDR2 from the germline V gene are SGDLS and YYNGEE. Losses at the gene ends were 3 bases for V and 6 bases for J; bases not matched to a gene: 15. There are 17 residues in the CDR3. CDR3: CASSAGRTGTGDGEQYF. CDR3 nucleotide sequence: TGTGCCAGCAGCGCGGGTAGGACCGGGACAGGGGACGGCGAGCAGTACTTC.

This chain connects TRBV6-5 to TRBJ1-3; 7 bases fit TRBD1. This CDR3 has 15 amino acids. CDR1 MNHEY and CDR2 SVGAGI come from the germline V gene. Germline trimming cut 6 bases from V and 3 bases from J; bases unmatched to any gene: 8. CDR3 amino acids: CASRPTGQNGNTIYF. The CDR3 nucleotides are TGTGCCAGCAGGCCAACGGGACAGAATGGAAACACCATATATTTT.

The rearrangement joins TRBV6-5 to TRBJ1-3; D uncertain. Per the germline V gene, CDR1 is MNHEY and CDR2 is SVGAGI. The V gene lost 7 bases and the J gene lost 1 base, with 14 bases spanning the gap. The CDR3 is 15 residues long. CDR3 coding DNA: TGTGCCAGCATCCCGGTTGCAAGATCTGGAAACACCATATATTTT. It specifies CASIPVARSGNTIYF.

This clone was seen more than once but under ten times. The chain uses TRBV6-2 or TRBV6-3 and TRBJ1-2; D is perhaps TRBD1 (6 bases). The germline V and J ends were trimmed by 6 bases and 7 bases, with 15 bases remaining between them. CDR3 size: 13 residues. The germline V gene encodes CDR1 MNHEY and CDR2 SVGEGT. CDR3 in DNA: TGTGCCAGCAGCCTCCGGGGGGCTAGTGGCTACACCTTC. Its translation is CASSLRGASGYTF.

The rearrangement links TRBV27 to TRBJ2-5; D is perhaps TRBD1 (5 bases). Trimming took off 3 bases at V and 2 bases at J, with 10 bases between the two ends. CDR1 and CDR2 from the germline V gene are MNHEY and SMNVEV (reference sequence). The CDR3 is made up of 14 amino acids. CDR3 bases: TGTGCCAGCAGTTTTAAGGGGTGGCAAGAGACCCAGTACTTC. Amino acid sequence: CASSFKGWQETQYF.

J is TRBJ1-4 and V is TRBV9, with 7 positions matching TRBD1. CDR3 length equals 14 residues. Looked up from germline, CDR1 is SGDLS and CDR2 is YYNGEE. With 2 bases clipped from V and 5 bases from J, the junction kept 3 bases outside the gene matches. Here the CDR3 reads CASSVGQTNEKLFF. CDR3 bases: TGTGCCAGCAGCGTGGGACAGACGAATGAAAAACTGTTTTTT.

This clone occurred a few times. The rearrangement joins TRBV10-2 to TRBJ1-1, with TRBD1 matching over 12 bases. V was pared by 6 bases and J by 6 bases, with 5 bases of the junction left unmatched. The CDR3 runs 14 residues. Germline lookup yields CDR1 WSHSY and CDR2 SAAADI. The CDR3 protein is CASRGDRGPSEAFF. CDR3 sequence (DNA): TGCGCCAGCAGGGGGGACAGGGGGCCGTCTGAAGCTTTCTTT.

The chain is built from TRBV5-1 and TRBJ2-3; D not resolved. The CDR3 is 13 residues long. The V end lost 5 bases, the J end lost 1 base, and 8 bases lay between the germline ends. Germline-derived CDR1 and CDR2 are SGHRS and YFSETQ. The CDR3 sequence is CASSRTRTDTQYF. The CDR3 DNA reads as TGCGCCAGCAGTAGAACTCGCACAGATACGCAGTATTTT.

This clone is a singleton in its sample. The chain carries TRBV27 and TRBJ2-7; weak D call: TRBD1 (5 bases). This CDR3 has 14 amino acids. Germline lookup yields CDR1 MNHEY and CDR2 SMNVEV (reference sequence). V lost 3 bases to trimming and J lost 1 base, with 10 bases between them. Here the CDR3 DNA reads TGTGCCAGCAGTTTGGACATCTCGTCCTACGAGCAGTACTTC. Encoded protein: CASSLDISSYEQYF.

The chain employs TRBV5-1 and TRBJ2-1, with 10 bases that match TRBD2. Per the germline V gene, CDR1 is SGHRS and CDR2 is YFSETQ. CDR3 length: 21 residues. V lost 9 bases to trimming and J lost 2 bases; unmatched junction nucleotides: 26. CDR3: CATSWRGTVASGGPAYNEQFF. CDR3 DNA: TGCGCCACCTCGTGGCGTGGCACGGTGGCTAGCGGGGGACCTGCCTACAATGAGCAGTTCTTC.

J is TRBJ1-1 and V is TRBV2, with 7 bases that match TRBD1. This CDR3 has 14 residues. From germline, CDR1 is SNHLY and CDR2 FYNNEI. The ends lost 7 bases at V and 4 bases at J; junction bases unmatched: 9. CDR3 sequence reads: CASKIGTARTEAFF. CDR3 nucleotides: TGTGCCAGCAAGATCGGGACAGCCCGCACTGAAGCTTTCTTT. The variable domain in full, completed from reference TRBV2 and TRBJ1-1, reads EPEVTQTPSHQVTQMGQEVILRCVPISNHLYFYWYRQILGQKVEFLVSFYNNEISEKSEIFDDQFSVERPDGSNFTLKIRSTKLEDSAMYFCASKIGTARTEAFFGQGTRLTVV.

This chain uses TRBV5-1 with TRBJ2-2, with 8 nucleotides matching TRBD1. V lost 4 bases and J lost 6; bases outside the gene matches: 8. The length of the CDR3 is 15 residues. CDR1 and CDR2 (germline): SGHRS, YFSETQ. DNA for the CDR3: TGCGCCAGCAGCCTGACAGGGGAGTGGGCCGGGGAGCTGTTTTTT. It translates to CASSLTGEWAGELFF.

V is TRBV18 and J is TRBJ2-3; 12 bases fit TRBD2. With 5 bases clipped from V and 2 bases from J, the junction kept 2 bases outside the gene matches. Germline V lookup: CDR1 KGHSH, CDR2 LQKENI. This CDR3 has 15 residues. The CDR3 loop reads CASSGLAGHTDTQYF. CDR3 DNA: TGTGCCAGCTCAGGACTAGCGGGGCACACAGATACGCAGTATTTT. The full variable domain, in which reference TRBV18 and TRBJ2-3 provide the parts outside the CDR3, is NAGVMQNPRHLVRRRGQEARLRCSPMKGHSHVYWYRQLPEEGLKFMVYLQKENIIDESGMPKERFSAEFPKEGPSILRIQQVVRGDSAAYFCASSGLAGHTDTQYFGPGTRLTVL.

In its sample, this clone was seen once. The gene calls are TRBV7-8 and TRBJ2-1; the match to TRBD1 covers 7 bases. The CDR3 is 16 amino acids. V gave up 1 base and J gave up 4 bases; unmatched junction bases: 7. Germline V gene sequence: CDR1 SGHVS, CDR2 FQNEAQ. In DNA, the CDR3 is TGTGCCAGCAGCTTAGAGGGACAGCCCCGTTACAATGAGCAGTTCTTC. Translating gives CASSLEGQPRYNEQFF. Full variable domain (rest looked up from reference TRBV7-8 and TRBJ2-1): GAGVSQSPRYKVAKRGQDVALRCDPISGHVSLFWYQQALGQGPEFLTYFQNEAQLDKSGLPSDRFFAERPEGSVSTLKIQRTQQEDSAVYLCASSLEGQPRYNEQFFGPGTRLTVL.

A word on this clone: This sample also contains other DNA sequences that code for the same CDR3. V is TRBV5-1 and J is TRBJ1-6; D not certain. The CDR3 runs 14 residues. Germline CDR1 reads SGHRS; CDR2 reads YFSETQ. V was trimmed by 4 bases and J by 0 bases, leaving 5 bases between them. The CDR3 nucleotides are TGCGCCAGCAGCGAGAGCTCCTATAATTCACCCCTCCACTTT. This gives the protein CASSESSYNSPLHF. Full variable domain (outside the CDR3, taken from reference TRBV5-1 and TRBJ1-6): KAGVTQTPRYLIKTRGQQVTLSCSPISGHRSVSWYQQTPGQGLQFLFEYFSETQRNKGNFPGRFSGRQFSNSRSEMNVSTLELGDSALYLCASSESSYNSPLHFGNGTRLTVT.

The CDR3 DNA reads TGTGCCAGCAGCCAAGATGAGGCTAGCGGGGGATTCACAGATACGCAGTATTTT. This sequence encodes CASSQDEASGGFTDTQYF. The chain carries TRBV4-2 and TRBJ2-3; the match to TRBD2 covers 10 bases. The CDR3 is 18 residues long. Germline V lookup: CDR1 LGHNA, CDR2 YNFKEQ. V was pared by 0 bases and J by 2 bases, with 8 bases of the junction left unmatched.

The chain uses TRBV10-1 and TRBJ1-4, with TRBD1 matching over 7 bases. Trimming took 3 bases from V and 7 from J; bases not matched to a gene: 8. Germline loops: CDR1 WNHNN, CDR2 SYGVQD (reference sequence). There are 15 residues in the CDR3. CDR3 amino acids: CASSEGSGGSEKLFF. The CDR3, as DNA: TGCGCCAGCAGTGAAGGTTCAGGGGGTTCTGAAAAACTGTTTTTT.

V usage is TRBV4-2 and J usage is TRBJ2-2; D is perhaps TRBD2 (5 bases). The CDR3 extends over 13 amino acids. The V and J ends lost 6 bases and 4 bases respectively, with 9 bases between them. CDR1 LGHNA and CDR2 YNFKEQ come from the germline V gene. The CDR3 is CASRLGSTGELFF. In DNA form, the CDR3 reads TGTGCCAGCAGGCTAGGGAGCACCGGGGAGCTGTTTTTT.

The V and J genes are TRBV5-4 and TRBJ1-6, with no clear D. The CDR3 runs to 14 residues. V lost 4 bases and J lost 7, with 12 bases in between. From germline, CDR1 is SGHNT and CDR2 YYREEE (reference sequence). The CDR3 DNA reads TGTGCCAGCAGCCCTAGACGGGTAAATTCACCCCTCCACTTT. The encoded protein is CASSPRRVNSPLHF.

This chain uses TRBV11-2 with TRBJ2-7; D not resolved. The CDR3 runs to 13 residues. Trimming cost V 1 base and J 2 bases, with 6 bases left between them. Germline V gene data show CDR1 as SGHAT and CDR2 as FQNNGV. CDR3 nucleotides: TGTGCCAGCAGCTTAGGACAAACCTACGAGCAGTACTTC. Amino acids: CASSLGQTYEQYF. The full variable domain, with the rest looked up from reference TRBV11-2 and TRBJ2-7, is EAGVAQSPRYKIIEKRQSVAFWCNPISGHATLYWYQQILGQGPKLLIQFQNNGVVDDSQLPKDRFSAERLKGVDSTLKIQPAKLEDSAVYLCASSLGQTYEQYFGPGTRLTVT.

V and J are TRBV7-2 and TRBJ1-1, with TRBD1 as a possible D gene (6 bases). This CDR3 has 16 residues. Germline V gene data show CDR1 as SGHTA and CDR2 as FQGNSA. Trimming pared 3 bases from V and 0 bases from J, leaving 14 bases between. CDR3 region: CASSFPPGQMNTEAFF. CDR3 bases: TGTGCCAGCAGCTTCCCCCCTGGACAGATGAACACTGAAGCTTTCTTT.

The rearrangement links TRBV12-3 or TRBV12-4 to TRBJ2-5, with D unresolved. V was shortened by 6 bases and J by 3 bases, with 5 bases between the two germline ends. CDR3 length: 11 residues. CDR3 loop: CASSQKETQYF. DNA for the CDR3: TGTGCCAGCAGCCAAAAAGAGACCCAGTACTTC.

This clone was observed once. The chain combines TRBV9 with TRBJ2-3; possibly TRBD2 for D (6 bases). The V gene lost 6 bases and the J gene lost 1 base, with 9 bases spanning the gap. The CDR3 loop spans 13 amino acids. CDR1 and CDR2 from the germline V gene are SGDLS and YYNGEE. DNA of the CDR3: TGTGCCAGCACTAAGCGGGGCACAGATACGCAGTATTTT. Amino acid sequence: CASTKRGTDTQYF.

This rearrangement joins TRBV13 to TRBJ1-1, with TRBD1 matching 10 bases. V lost 6 bases to trimming and J lost 5 bases; unmatched junction nucleotides: 3. This CDR3 has 13 amino acids. Looked up from germline, CDR1 is PRHDT and CDR2 is FYEKMQ (reference sequence). In DNA form, the CDR3 reads TGTGCCAGCAGTCCGGACAGGGGGACTGAAGCTTTCTTT. It specifies CASSPDRGTEAFF.

The V gene is TRBV27, the J gene TRBJ2-2; the D is unclear. V was clipped by 3 bases and J by 4 bases, with 3 bases between them. The CDR3 extends over 12 amino acids. Germline CDR1 and CDR2: MNHEY and SMNVEV (reference sequence). CDR3 amino acids: CASSFGTGELFF. The CDR3 DNA sequence: TGTGCCAGCAGTTTCGGCACCGGGGAGCTGTTTTTT.

The chain recombines TRBV9 with TRBJ2-1; the D gene is possibly TRBD1 (5 bases). The CDR3 loop spans 15 amino acids. Germline V gene lookup returns CDR1 SGDLS and CDR2 YYNGEE. The ends were cut back, 4 bases at V and 0 bases at J, with 11 bases in the middle. The CDR3 sequence is CASSHQGNSYNEQFF. CDR3 in DNA: TGTGCCAGCAGCCATCAGGGCAACTCCTACAATGAGCAGTTCTTC.

The V call is TRBV9, the J call TRBJ1-1; no clear D gene. The ends were cut back, 0 bases at V and 1 base at J, with 10 bases in the middle. The CDR3 has 15 residues. Germline CDR1 SGDLS, CDR2 YYNGEE. The CDR3 loop is CASSVDGRSNTEAFF. The CDR3 DNA is TGTGCCAGCAGCGTAGATGGCAGGTCGAACACTGAAGCTTTCTTT.